This is a list of T cell receptor beta chains from one sample in a study of Ad26.COV2.S vaccination and SARS-CoV-2 variants. The protocol was immunoSEQ multiplex PCR, while the TCRdb copy is restricted to in-frame clones and leaves out a portion. This sample has about 500,000 clones, with 80% to 90% found just once. The sequencing used peripheral blood, collected in a trial of Ad26.COV2.S vaccine versus placebo. These receptor sequences come from a person between 18 and 60 years old who received the Ad26.COV2.S COVID-19 vaccine or a placebo. CDR3s include the opening cysteine and the closing phenylalanine or tryptophan. D genes are given only for firm matches. Some rows have no size entry. The others give once, few or many, or a class for an expanded clone.

length: 15
V: TRBV7-3
J: TRBJ1-1
size: NA
D: NA
CDR3: CASSLKPGRNTEAFF
DNA: TGTGCCAGCAGCTTAAAACCGGGACGGAACACTGAAGCTTTCTTT

length: 17
V: TRBV5-1
J: TRBJ2-7
size: NA
D: TRBD1
CDR3: CASSLATGTGVTYEQYF
DNA: TGCGCCAGCAGCTTGGCGACCGGGACAGGGGTTACTTACGAGCAGTACTTC

length: 16
V: TRBV6-2/TRBV6-3
J: TRBJ2-7
size: once
D: TRBD2
CDR3: CASSRALAGGPGEQYF
DNA: TGTGCCAGCAGCCGTGCCCTAGCGGGAGGGCCGGGTGAGCAGTACTTC

length: 16
V: TRBV18
J: TRBJ1-4
size: NA
D: TRBD1
CDR3: CATSHAYGTANEKLFF
DNA: TGTGCCACCTCACACGCCTACGGGACAGCCAATGAAAAACTGTTTTTT

length: 15
V: TRBV27
J: TRBJ2-7
size: NA
D: TRBD2
CDR3: CASGTFSGRAVEQYF
DNA: TGTGCCAGCGGGACCTTTAGCGGGAGGGCCGTTGAGCAGTACTTC

length: 17
V: TRBV4-2
J: TRBJ1-5
size: NA
D: NA
CDR3: CASSQGQSGASNQPQHF
DNA: TGTGCCAGCAGCCAAGGTCAATCAGGGGCAAGCAATCAGCCCCAGCATTTT

length: 15
V: TRBV18
J: TRBJ2-7
size: NA
D: TRBD2
CDR3: CASSPRVAGAYEQYF
DNA: TGTGCCAGCTCACCACGGGTAGCGGGGGCCTACGAGCAGTACTTC

length: 14
V: TRBV9
J: TRBJ1-1
size: NA
D: NA
CDR3: CASSSGGDLVEAFF
DNA: TGTGCCAGCAGCTCAGGCGGGGATTTGGTTGAAGCTTTCTTT

length: 14
V: TRBV7-9
J: TRBJ1-1
size: NA
D: NA
CDR3: CASSLERQPNEAFF
DNA: TGTGCCAGCAGCTTAGAAAGACAGCCCAATGAAGCTTTCTTT

length: 12
V: TRBV12-3/TRBV12-4
J: TRBJ2-7
size: NA
D: NA
CDR3: CASSLQGYEQYF
DNA: TGTGCCAGCAGTTTACAGGGTTACGAGCAGTACTTC

length: 16
V: TRBV18
J: TRBJ2-1
size: NA
D: NA
CDR3: CASSPQSSSSYNEQFF
DNA: TGTGCCAGCTCACCACAAAGTTCCAGCTCCTACAATGAGCAGTTCTTC

length: 15
V: TRBV27
J: TRBJ2-2
size: NA
D: TRBD2
CDR3: CASSLDPGGTGELFF
DNA: TGTGCCAGCAGTTTAGACCCCGGGGGGACCGGGGAGCTGTTTTTT

length: 12
V: TRBV30
J: TRBJ2-7
size: once
D: TRBD2
CDR3: CAWGRGPYEQYF
DNA: TGTGCCTGGGGGAGGGGACCCTACGAGCAGTACTTC

length: 14
V: TRBV6-5
J: TRBJ1-5
size: NA
D: NA
CDR3: CASSYQGSNQPQHF
DNA: TGTGCCAGCAGTTACCAGGGGAGCAATCAGCCCCAGCATTTT

length: 14
V: TRBV27
J: TRBJ1-1
size: NA
D: NA
CDR3: CASRMRERNTEAFF
DNA: TGTGCCAGCCGTATGAGGGAACGGAACACTGAAGCTTTCTTT

length: 14
V: TRBV6-2/TRBV6-3
J: TRBJ2-3
size: NA
D: TRBD2
CDR3: CASSYGGETDTQYF
DNA: TGTGCCAGCAGTTACGGGGGGGAGACAGATACGCAGTATTTT

length: 14
V: TRBV7-6
J: TRBJ2-7
size: NA
D: TRBD1
CDR3: CASSQTGVGHEQYF
DNA: TGTGCCAGCAGCCAAACAGGGGTTGGCCACGAGCAGTACTTC

length: 15
V: TRBV29-1
J: TRBJ2-1
size: NA
D: TRBD2
CDR3: CSVGPPSGGRNEQFF
DNA: TGCAGCGTTGGACCTCCTAGCGGGGGGCGAAATGAGCAGTTCTTC

length: 14
V: TRBV27
J: TRBJ1-5
size: NA
D: NA
CDR3: CASSRGTHNQPQHF
DNA: TGTGCCAGCAGTCGGGGAACCCACAATCAGCCCCAGCATTTT

length: 15
V: TRBV5-5
J: TRBJ1-3
size: NA
D: NA
CDR3: CASSLTGDSGNTIYF
DNA: TGTGCCAGCAGCTTAACGGGAGACTCTGGAAACACCATATATTTT

length: 14
V: TRBV9
J: TRBJ2-1
size: NA
D: TRBD1
CDR3: CASQQGAFPDEQFF
DNA: TGTGCCTCCCAACAGGGGGCTTTTCCAGATGAGCAGTTCTTC

length: 15
V: TRBV5-1
J: TRBJ2-7
size: NA
D: NA
CDR3: CASSPRGRGTYEQYF
DNA: TGCGCCAGCAGCCCACGAGGGCGGGGTACCTACGAGCAGTACTTC

length: 12
V: TRBV7-9
J: TRBJ2-7
size: NA
D: NA
CDR3: CASSLLGYEQYF
DNA: TGTGCCAGCAGCCTCCTCGGGTACGAGCAGTACTTC

length: 14
V: TRBV5-4
J: TRBJ2-7
size: NA
D: NA
CDR3: CASSSRPGHYEQYF
DNA: TGTGCCAGCAGCTCGAGGCCCGGGCACTACGAGCAGTACTTC

length: 17
V: TRBV28
J: TRBJ2-4
size: NA
D: TRBD1
CDR3: CASSGDRAESQKNIQYF
DNA: TGTGCCAGCAGCGGGGACAGGGCAGAGTCGCAGAAAAACATTCAGTACTTC

length: 14
V: TRBV2
J: TRBJ2-7
size: NA
D: TRBD1
CDR3: CASIRDRGSLEQYF
DNA: TGTGCCAGCATAAGGGACAGGGGGTCTCTCGAGCAGTACTTC

length: 14
V: TRBV27
J: TRBJ1-2
size: NA
D: TRBD1
CDR3: CASRPGTGAYGYTF
DNA: TGTGCCAGCAGGCCCGGGACAGGGGCTTATGGCTACACCTTC

length: 14
V: TRBV19
J: TRBJ1-2
size: NA
D: NA
CDR3: CASSEDRPNYGYTF
DNA: TGTGCCAGTAGTGAGGACAGACCTAACTATGGCTACACCTTC

length: 14
V: TRBV9
J: TRBJ2-3
size: NA
D: NA
CDR3: CASSVGQSADTQYF
DNA: TGTGCCAGCAGCGTAGGACAGTCAGCAGATACGCAGTATTTT

length: 15
V: TRBV5-5
J: TRBJ2-5
size: NA
D: NA
CDR3: CASSLLGWAQETQYF
DNA: TGTGCCAGCAGCTTATTGGGGTGGGCACAAGAGACCCAGTACTTC